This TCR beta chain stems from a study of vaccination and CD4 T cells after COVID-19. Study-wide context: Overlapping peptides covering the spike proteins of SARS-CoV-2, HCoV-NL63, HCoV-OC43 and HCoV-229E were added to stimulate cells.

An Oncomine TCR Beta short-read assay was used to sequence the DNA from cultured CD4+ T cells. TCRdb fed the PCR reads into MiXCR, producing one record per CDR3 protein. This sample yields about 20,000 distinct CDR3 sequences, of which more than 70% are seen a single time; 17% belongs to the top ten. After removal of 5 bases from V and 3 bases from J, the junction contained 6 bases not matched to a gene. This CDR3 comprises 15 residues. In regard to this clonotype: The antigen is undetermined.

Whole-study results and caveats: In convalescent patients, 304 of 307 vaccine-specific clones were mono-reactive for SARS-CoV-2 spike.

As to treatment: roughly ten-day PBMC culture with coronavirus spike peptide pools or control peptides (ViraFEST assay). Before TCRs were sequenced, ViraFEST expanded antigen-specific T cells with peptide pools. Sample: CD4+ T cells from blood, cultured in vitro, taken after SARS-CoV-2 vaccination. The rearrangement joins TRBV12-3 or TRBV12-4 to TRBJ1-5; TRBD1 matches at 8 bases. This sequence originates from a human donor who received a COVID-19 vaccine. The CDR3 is CASSQGTGYNQPQHF. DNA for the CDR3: TGTGCCAGCAGTCAAGGGACAGGCTACAATCAGCCCCAGCATTTT.